The 28 T cell receptor beta chains in this list originate from one sample, sequenced in a study of CD8+CD57+ T cells in acquired aplastic anemia. Genomic DNA templated the TCR beta VDJ and CDR3 profiling. TCRdb passed the reads through MiXCR, listing each CDR3 protein once. Altogether 200,000 to 300,000 distinct CDR3 sequences are present, approximately 86% being singletons, with the ten largest covering 35% to 50%. Patients chosen for sequencing had shown CD8+CD57+ cell expansion by flow cytometry. Sequencing was performed on sorted CD4+, CD8+, or CD8+CD57+ T cells (not recorded which) from PBMCs. These receptors all stem from a human donor with aplastic anemia.

The chain is built from TRBV7-9 and TRBJ2-7, with D perhaps assigned TRBD1 or TRBD2 (5 bases each). Trimming took 5 bases from V and 11 from J, leaving 19 bases between them. The CDR3 loop spans 13 amino acids. The V gene's germline CDR1 is SEHNR and CDR2 FQNEAQ (reference sequence). The CDR3 spells CASSMGRSEGKYF. The CDR3, as DNA: TGTGCCAGCAGCATGGGTAGAAGCGAGGGGAAGTACTTC.

This rearrangement joins TRBV5-4 to TRBJ2-7; 8 bases are a match to TRBD2. The V gene's germline CDR1 is SGHNT and CDR2 YYREEE (reference sequence). V shed 2 bases and J 0 bases; nucleotides not matched to a gene: 1. The CDR3 is 14 amino acids. The CDR3 spells CASSFTSGSYEQYF. The CDR3 DNA is TGTGCCAGCAGCTTTACTAGCGGCTCCTACGAGCAGTACTTC. The full variable domain, completed using reference TRBV5-4 and TRBJ2-7, is ETGVTQSPTHLIKTRGQQVTLRCSSQSGHNTVSWYQQALGQGPQFIFQYYREEENGRGNFPPRFSGLQFPNYSSELNVNALELDDSALYLCASSFTSGSYEQYFGPGTRLTVT.

This rearrangement joins TRBV29-1 to TRBJ2-1, with 8 nucleotides matching TRBD1. After removal of 3 bases from V and 9 bases from J, the junction contained 4 bases not matched to a gene. The CDR3 spans 12 residues. Germline lookup yields CDR1 SQVTM and CDR2 ANQGSEA. The CDR3 loop reads CSVDRGRGEQFF. The CDR3, as DNA: TGCAGCGTTGACAGGGGGCGGGGTGAGCAGTTCTTC.

The rearrangement uses TRBV11-1 and TRBJ2-5; maybe TRBD1 (5 bases). Germline lookup yields CDR1 SGHAT and CDR2 FQDESV (reference sequence). The CDR3 is 15 residues long. V was clipped by 3 bases and J by 3 bases, with 14 bases between them. The CDR3 loop is CASSFTHRTKETQYF. CDR3 in DNA: TGTGCCAGCAGCTTCACCCACAGGACAAAAGAGACCCAGTACTTC.

The CDR3 coding sequence is TGTGCCAGCAGCTCCCTGGCGGGTCCCGATACGCAGTATTTT. Protein product: CASSSLAGPDTQYF. The chain links TRBV11-3 to TRBJ2-3, with D tentatively TRBD2 (5 bases). The V gene's germline CDR1 is SGHNT and CDR2 YENEEA. V gave up 4 bases and J gave up 6 bases, with 14 bases separating them. The CDR3 is 14 amino acids.

This clonotype came up once. V and J are TRBV2 and TRBJ2-1; possibly TRBD2 for D (7 bases). Germline V gene lookup returns CDR1 SNHLY and CDR2 FYNNEI. Trimming pared 6 bases from V and 12 bases from J, leaving 27 bases between. The CDR3 consists of 16 residues. This chain's CDR3 is CASSDGGGHEQFLQFF. CDR3 sequence (DNA): TGTGCCAGCAGCGATGGGGGGGGCCATGAGCAGTTTTTGCAGTTCTTC.

The rearrangement links TRBV7-2 to TRBJ2-7; D is unclear. Germline lookup yields CDR1 SGHTA and CDR2 FQGNSA. Trimming cost V 3 bases and J 9 bases, with 18 bases left between them. The CDR3 consists of 14 residues. CDR3 nucleotide sequence: TGTGCCAGCAGCTTGACGGGTTCTCCCTATGCGCAGTACTTC. Amino acid sequence: CASSLTGSPYAQYF.

The rearrangement uses TRBV7-9 and TRBJ2-6, with 9 bases aligning to TRBD2. The V gene's germline CDR1 is SEHNR and CDR2 FQNEAQ (reference sequence). This CDR3 is built from 15 residues. After removal of 3 bases from V and 18 bases from J, the junction contained 15 bases not matched to a gene. The CDR3 DNA reads TGTGCCAGCAGCTTTGAAAGAAGCGGGGGGAACGATGAGACTTTC. It encodes CASSFERSGGNDETF.

This clonotype was found a few times. The chain has TRBV9 and TRBJ2-7, with TRBD2 as a possible D gene (5 bases). The V end lost 2 bases, the J end lost 4 bases, and 7 bases lay between the germline ends. From germline, CDR1 is SGDLS and CDR2 YYNGEE. The CDR3 length is 12 residues. In DNA, the CDR3 is TGTGCCAGCAGCGTGGGCGGGTACGAGCAGTACTTC. Translation gives CASSVGGYEQYF.

CDR3 amino acids: CASSPTGGYGYTF. The CDR3 nucleotides read TGCGCCAGCAGCCCGACAGGGGGATATGGCTACACCTTC. The rearrangement links TRBV10-1 to TRBJ1-2; 9 bases map to TRBD1. Per germline, CDR1 WNHNN and CDR2 SYGVQD (reference sequence). The CDR3 runs 13 residues. V was clipped by 6 bases and J by 5 bases; unmatched bases: 4.

V usage is TRBV5-8 and J usage is TRBJ2-5; TRBD1 agrees at 8 bases. There are 12 residues in the CDR3. V shed 6 bases and J 5 bases; nucleotides not matched to a gene: 3. Germline values: CDR1 SGHTS, CDR2 YDEGEE. CDR3 in amino acids: CASKGDRETQYF. CDR3 nucleotides: TGTGCCAGCAAGGGGGACAGGGAGACCCAGTACTTC.

This clonotype occurred once. The chain links TRBV11-2 to TRBJ1-1, with D maybe TRBD1 (5 bases). Germline V gene lookup returns CDR1 SGHAT and CDR2 FQNNGV. V shed 2 bases and J shed 14 bases, with 24 bases lying between them. The CDR3 sequence is 15 residues long. The CDR3 is CASSLQGSYTEAFFF. As DNA, the CDR3 is TGTGCCAGCAGCTTACAGGGTTCGTACACTGAAGCTTTCTTCTTT. The entire variable domain, with the rest obtained from reference TRBV11-2 and TRBJ1-1, is as follows: EAGVAQSPRYKIIEKRQSVAFWCNPISGHATLYWYQQILGQGPKLLIQFQNNGVVDDSQLPKDRFSAERLKGVDSTLKIQPAKLEDSAVYLCASSLQGSYTEAFFFGQGTRLTVV.

The J gene is TRBJ2-3, the V gene TRBV7-2, with 9 bases lining up with TRBD1. This CDR3 region has 14 residues. In germline, CDR1 is SGHTA, CDR2 FQGNSA. After removal of 11 bases from V and 6 bases from J, the junction contained 12 bases not matched to a gene. In DNA form, the CDR3 reads TGTGCCTCCTCCGGGACAGGGCCCGTGGATACGCAGTATTTT. Amino acid sequence: CASSGTGPVDTQYF.

V gene TRBV9 combines with J gene TRBJ2-3; a possible D gene is TRBD2 (6 bases). The CDR3 extends over 14 amino acids. V was pared by 5 bases and J by 6 bases, with 16 bases between. Looked up from germline, CDR1 is SGDLS and CDR2 is YYNGEE. Here the CDR3 DNA reads TGTGCCAGCAGACTAGCCTCCGGTCCCGATACGCAGTATTTT. This encodes CASRLASGPDTQYF.

J is TRBJ2-2 and V is TRBV7-9; D gene ambiguous. There are 16 residues in the CDR3. Per the germline V gene, CDR1 is SEHNR and CDR2 is FQNEAQ (reference sequence). Trimming removed 2 bases from V and 13 bases from J, with 23 bases in between. Here the CDR3 reads CASSLLPGQKTLGLFF. CDR3 nucleotides: TGTGCCAGCAGCTTACTACCCGGGCAGAAGACCTTGGGGCTGTTTTTT.

For this clonotype: An end of the junction does not agree with germline; a read error may underlie this. The genes are TRBV7-6 and TRBJ2-4; D is tentatively TRBD1 or TRBD2 (6 bases each). This CDR3 region has 12 residues. Germline lookup yields CDR1 SGHVS and CDR2 FNYEAQ. CDR3 residues: CASGGGGNIPGF. The CDR3 coding sequence is TGTGCCAGCGGAGGAGGGGGGAACATTCCGGGCTTC.

V gene TRBV7-8 combines with J gene TRBJ2-3, with D uncertain. The V and J ends lost 0 bases and 15 bases respectively, with 19 bases between them. The CDR3 runs to 14 residues. Germline loops: CDR1 SGHVS, CDR2 FQNEAQ. CDR3 bases: TGTGCCAGCAGCTTAGCGGAAGAGATCCGCAGTAATTATTTT. Protein: CASSLAEEIRSNYF.

Remarks on this clonotype: The junction differs from germline at one of its ends, possibly a read error. CDR3 DNA: TGTGCCAGCAGCCTAGCGGGAGGCCCCGATGGGCCCAACGTCCTGACTTTC. This translates into CASSLAGGPDGPNVLTF. The genes are TRBV7-8 and TRBJ2-6; 11 nucleotides line up with TRBD2. This CDR3 contains 17 residues. From germline, CDR1 is SGHVS and CDR2 FQNEAQ.

CDR3: CASSWHRGRGNEKQFF. CDR3 sequence (DNA): TGTGCCAGCAGCTGGCACAGGGGGCGGGGTAACGAAAAACAGTTCTTC. This chain connects TRBV7-9 to TRBJ2-1, with 9 bases that match TRBD1. This CDR3 spans 16 amino acids. With 4 bases clipped from V and 13 bases from J, the junction kept 17 bases outside the gene matches. CDR1 is SEHNR, CDR2 FQNEAQ, per germline (reference sequence). Combining the CDR3 with reference TRBV7-9 and TRBJ2-1 gives the whole variable domain DTGVSQNPRHKITKRGQNVTFRCDPISEHNRLYWYRQTLGQGPEFLTYFQNEAQLEKSRLLSDRFSAERPKGSFSTLEIQRTEQGDSAMYLCASSWHRGRGNEKQFFGPGTRLTVL.

Concerning this clonotype itself: Because the CDR3's place on the DNA is in doubt, the DNA is left out and the CDR3 is given as listed by TCRdb. The chain uses TRBV7-2 and TRBJ2-5; the table's D call TRBD1 went unverified against the DNA. The germline CDR1 and CDR2 sequences are SGHTA and FQGNSA. The CDR3 numbers 14 amino acids, ends counted. CDR3 protein: CASSWAGGADYGYF.

As for this clonotype: Germline is not matched at one junction end, which may reflect a read error. The genes are TRBV5-1 and TRBJ2-1; perhaps D is TRBD1 or TRBD2 (5 bases each). CDR3 size: 15 residues. The germline V gene encodes CDR1 SGHRS and CDR2 YFSETQ. The DNA for the CDR3 is TGTGCCAGCAGCATGGAGAGGGGCGGGCACAATGAGCAGTTCTTC. Protein sequence: CASSMERGGHNEQFF.

This chain links TRBV7-8 with TRBJ2-3; TRBD2 aligns across 8 bases. V lost 6 bases, J lost 11 bases, and 13 bases stayed unmatched. This CDR3 region has 14 residues. Germline V CDR1 and CDR2: SGHVS, FQNEAQ. In DNA, the CDR3 is TGTGCCAGCAGTCTTGGACTAGCTCCAGGTGAGCAGTATTTT. Translating it yields CASSLGLAPGEQYF.

The gene calls are TRBV7-9 and TRBJ2-7; possibly TRBD1 for D (6 bases). CDR3 length equals 16 residues. Trimming cost V 1 base and J 3 bases, with 16 bases left between them. The V gene's germline CDR1 is SEHNR and CDR2 FQNEAQ (reference sequence). This CDR3 reads CASSLVPGTSFYEQYF. The CDR3 DNA is TGTGCCAGCAGCTTAGTTCCCGGGACAAGTTTCTACGAGCAGTACTTC.

This chain's CDR3 is CASSVGGGAVTQYQYF. CDR3 sequence (DNA): TGTGCCAGCAGCGTAGGGGGGGGGGCAGTTACGCAGTACCAGTACTTC. The rearrangement uses TRBV7-8 and TRBJ2-5; D is possibly TRBD2 (7 bases). The CDR3 covers 16 residues. Trimming took off 5 bases at V and 10 bases at J, with 26 bases between the two ends. CDR1 is SGHVS, CDR2 FQNEAQ, per germline.

The rearrangement joins TRBV7-8 to TRBJ2-7, with TRBD2 identical over 10 bases. The V segment lost 1 base and the J segment 3 bases; nucleotides outside the gene matches: 12. The length of the CDR3 is 18 residues. CDR1 is SGHVS and CDR2 is FQNEAQ in the germline V gene. In DNA form, the CDR3 reads TGTGCCAGCAGCTTAGTTCCGTCCCTTAGCGGGGGGATCTACGAGCAGTACTTC. Translated, it gives CASSLVPSLSGGIYEQYF.

Comments on this clonotype: At one end the junction does not follow the germline gene, possibly because of a read error. The V gene is TRBV7-3, the J gene TRBJ1-2, with a weak D call TRBD1 (5 bases). Germline CDR1 reads SGHTA; CDR2 reads FQGTGA. CDR3 length equals 14 residues. CDR3 DNA sequence: TGTGCCAGCAGCTTAGTAGGGGCTAACTATGGCCACACCTTC. This sequence encodes CASSLVGANYGHTF.

The chain is built from TRBV19 and TRBJ2-7, with unresolved D. Matching the DNA end better, TRBJ2-1 makes the J call doubtful. CDR1 LNHDA and CDR2 SQIVND come from the germline V gene (reference sequence). The CDR3 extends over 14 amino acids. The CDR3 bases are TGTGCCAGTAGTATCACAAGCGAGGATACTGAGCAGTTCTTC. Amino acid sequence: CASSITSEDTEQFF.

On this clonotype itself: A junction boundary mismatches the germline segment, possibly from a read error. The chain links TRBV7-8 to TRBJ1-2, with D perhaps TRBD1 (6 bases). The CDR3 consists of 17 residues. Germline values: CDR1 SGHVS, CDR2 FQNEAQ. The CDR3 nucleotides read TGTGCCAGCAGCATAGCCGGGGGGCCCGAGACACACTATGGCTACACCTTC. Its translation is CASSIAGGPETHYGYTF. The full variable domain, in which reference TRBV7-8 and TRBJ1-2 provide the parts outside the CDR3, is GAGVSQSPRYKVAKRGQDVALRCDPISGHVSLFWYQQALGQGPEFLTYFQNEAQLDKSGLPSDRFFAERPEGSVSTLKIQRTQQEDSAVYLCASSIAGGPETHYGYTFGSGTRLTVV.